This T cell receptor beta chain was obtained from a study of tumor-infiltrating lymphocytes in primary liver carcinoma. TCR beta cDNA was prepared out of roughly 500 ng total RNA by means of a constant-region primer. Amplification in three nested multiplex PCR rounds with slightly modified ARM-PCR gave rise to TCR beta libraries. Amplification in the first two PCR rounds was performed using TRBV1-TRBV30 forward primers and a C-beta reverse primer for about 10 cycles each. A single record per CDR3 protein comes from TCRdb applying MiXCR to the multiplex PCR reads. Among 75,000 to 80,000 distinct CDR3 sequences, 69% were seen once, and the ten largest hold approximately 26%. Joint extraction of RNA and DNA used about 17-31 mg of bulk tissue that was unsorted. This clonotype was observed at least ten times. Trimming took 0 bases from V and 0 from J, leaving 9 bases between them. The CDR3 length is 16 residues. In germline, CDR1 is MNHNS, CDR2 SASEGT.

The chain employs TRBV6-1 and TRBJ1-3, with D possibly matching TRBD1 (6 bases). This clonotype originated in a man aged 35 to 55 with primary liver carcinoma and hepatitis B virus infection. The sequenced material came from tumor-adjacent normal liver tissue. The CDR3, as DNA: TGTGCCAGCAGTGAAGCCCCAGGGGACTCTGGAAACACCATATATTTT. Translation: CASSEAPGDSGNTIYF.